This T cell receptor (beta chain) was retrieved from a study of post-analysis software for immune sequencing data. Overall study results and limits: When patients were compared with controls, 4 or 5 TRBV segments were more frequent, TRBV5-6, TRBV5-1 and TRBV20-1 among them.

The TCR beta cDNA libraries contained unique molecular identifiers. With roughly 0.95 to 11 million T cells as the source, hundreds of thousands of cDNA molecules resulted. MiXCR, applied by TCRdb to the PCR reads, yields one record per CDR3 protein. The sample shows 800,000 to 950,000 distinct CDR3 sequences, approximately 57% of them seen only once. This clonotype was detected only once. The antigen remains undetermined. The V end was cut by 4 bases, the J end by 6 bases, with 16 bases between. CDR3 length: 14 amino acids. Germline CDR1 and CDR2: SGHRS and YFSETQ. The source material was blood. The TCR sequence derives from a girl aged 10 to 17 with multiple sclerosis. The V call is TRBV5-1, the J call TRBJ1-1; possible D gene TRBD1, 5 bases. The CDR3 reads CASSLGDSGAEAFF. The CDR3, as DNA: TGCGCCAGCAGCCTCGGCGACAGCGGGGCTGAAGCTTTCTTT.